Listed below are T cell receptor beta chains from one sample, sequenced in a study of T cells after yellow fever vaccination. TCRdb independently ran MiXCR on the 5' RACE reads; one entry per CDR3 protein. The sample shows under 400,000 distinct CDR3 sequences, 12% of them seen only once. The source was CD4+ T cells sorted from PBMCs, collected 15 days after the yellow fever booster vaccination. The receptors come from a man younger than 30 who received the YFV17D yellow fever vaccine. The conserved cysteine and the conserved F or W are not part of the CDR3 here. The order of the fields is D gene, V gene, J gene, CDR3 protein. The D gene is left open where the match is weak.

>NA|TRBV3-1|TRBJ2-7
ASSQLPYEQY
>NA|TRBV7-2|TRBJ2-1
ASSLGSVRFNEQF
>NA|TRBV30|TRBJ2-5
AWSAVPASLN
>NA|TRBV7-9|TRBJ2-7
ASSDFIFGSSYEQY
>NA|TRBV12-3/TRBV12-4|TRBJ2-3
ASSLYSHGTQY
>NA|TRBV27|TRBJ2-2
ASRLWGTGELF
>NA|TRBV15|TRBJ2-1
ATSSGTSGSYNEQF
>NA|TRBV12-3/TRBV12-4|TRBJ1-6
ATRETYNSPLH
>TRBD1|TRBV5-1|TRBJ1-4
ASSLAGGSTNEKLF
>NA|TRBV2|TRBJ2-7
ASTSSLYEQY
>TRBD2|TRBV19|TRBJ2-1
ASSLLAGRSYNEQF
>NA|TRBV13|TRBJ2-2
ASSRGRGLTTGELF
>NA|TRBV6-1|TRBJ1-1
ASSEWTEAF
>TRBD1|TRBV6-5|TRBJ1-6
ASRPGQGNSPLH
>TRBD2|TRBV6-2/TRBV6-3|TRBJ2-5
ASSNGRAETQY
>NA|TRBV20-1|TRBJ2-3
TPLFRGSDTQY
>NA|TRBV29-1|TRBJ2-5
SVGNRRKETQY
>NA|TRBV7-2|TRBJ1-1
ASSLVMGAEEAF
>TRBD2|TRBV20-1|TRBJ2-3
SASKLATLTDTQY
>TRBD1|TRBV29-1|TRBJ2-1
SVRPGQVTYNEQF
>TRBD1|TRBV7-9|TRBJ1-1
ASRQTYRGNTEAF
>NA|TRBV5-1|TRBJ2-2
ASSFRLTNANTGELF
>NA|TRBV6-1|TRBJ2-3
ASSIQVGTDTQY
>NA|TRBV7-9|TRBJ2-6
ASRPDTRNGANVLT
>NA|TRBV5-5|TRBJ2-1
ASSFLGGGEQF
>TRBD2|TRBV7-9|TRBJ2-3
ASSSSGGAYRTDTQY
>NA|TRBV7-2|TRBJ1-2
ASSSTTVLAYGYT
>NA|TRBV7-9|TRBJ2-1
ASSPNMWGAPNEQF
>NA|TRBV7-9|TRBJ1-1
ASSSQGNTEAF